This T cell receptor beta chain was documented in a study of identical twins. Regarding the study as a whole: Not following the same donors, the study drew its conclusions from cross-sectional statistical analysis.

One entry per CDR3 protein, called by TCRdb with MiXCR from the 5' RACE reads. Of some 730,000 distinct CDR3 sequences in the sample, about 18% were seen once. This CDR3 comprises 11 residues. CDR1 is SQVTM and CDR2 is ANQGSEA in the germline V gene. V was shortened by 1 base and J by 9 bases, with 10 bases between the two germline ends. This clonotype was seen repeatedly, ten times or more. Its antigen is currently unknown. This sample was shared with a second study, whose subject was T cells expressing NK-cell markers.

This clonotype was obtained from a young woman in good health. The chain carries TRBV29-1 and TRBJ2-7, with a possible D match to TRBD2 (5 bases). Material for sequencing was PBMCs. CDR3 residues: CSVEVPEGQYF. CDR3 DNA: TGCAGCGTTGAAGTGCCCGAGGGGCAGTACTTC.